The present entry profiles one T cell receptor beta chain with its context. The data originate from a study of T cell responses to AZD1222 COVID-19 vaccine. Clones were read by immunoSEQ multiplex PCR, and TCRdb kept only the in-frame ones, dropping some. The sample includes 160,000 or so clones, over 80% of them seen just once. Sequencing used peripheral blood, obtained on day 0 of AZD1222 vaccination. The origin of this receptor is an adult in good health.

In DNA, the CDR3 is TGTGCCAGCAGTTATCGACAAGGAGGGCAGCCCCAGCATTTT. Translating it yields CASSYRQGGQPQHF. The genes are TRBV28 and TRBJ1-5; D call uncertain. Germline V gene data show CDR1 as MDHEN and CDR2 as SYDVKM. The CDR3 extends over 14 amino acids. Trimming pared 4 bases from V and 7 bases from J, leaving 14 bases between.